Sequencing of this TCR beta chain was carried out in a study of response to subunit inactivated influenza vaccine. There are 16 residues in the CDR3. V lost 7 bases and J lost 7; bases outside the gene matches: 8. CDR1 and CDR2 (germline): SEHNR, FQNEAQ (reference sequence). TCRdb ran MiXCR on the RT-PCR reads and lists one entry per CDR3 protein. The top ten hold 2.8% of the sample, which has about 540,000 distinct CDR3 sequences, 20% to 25% seen once. This same sample was also part of a study on T cells expressing NK-cell markers. This second report adds: A 5'RACE template switching approach incorporating UMIs was used to make TCR beta cDNA.

The rearrangement joins TRBV7-9 to TRBJ1-6, with TRBD1 matching over 12 bases. The receptor was derived from a man aged 45-60 years who received an inactivated influenza vaccine. The sequenced sample was CD4+ T cells sorted from PBMCs, obtained 11 to 12 days after vaccination. The CDR3 DNA reads as TGTGCCAGCAAGAGGGGACAGGGGGCGAGCAATTCACCCCTCCACTTT. This gives the protein CASKRGQGASNSPLHF.